Listed below are T cell receptor beta chains from one sample, sequenced in a study of glioma-infiltrating T cells. TCRdb ran MiXCR on the multiplex PCR reads and lists one entry per CDR3 protein. In the table there are approximately 110,000 distinct CDR3 sequences, about 23% of which are singletons. The specimen was glioma tissue, nonneoplastic brain tissue, or PBMCs (not recorded which). These receptors were collected from a human donor with low-grade glioma or glioblastoma, undergoing nonglioma brain surgery, or in good health (not recorded which). CDR3s include the opening cysteine and the closing phenylalanine or tryptophan. The D gene is left open where the match is weak. Not all rows give a size; the values are once, few, many and, for expanded clones, a class.

J gene: TRBJ1-3
V gene: TRBV7-6
D gene: NA
clone size: many
CDR3 DNA: TGTGCCAGCAGCTTACCCTCCTCTGGAAACACCATATATTTT
CDR3 protein: CASSLPSSGNTIYF

J gene: TRBJ2-5
V gene: TRBV29-1
D gene: TRBD2
clone size: many
CDR3 DNA: TGCAGCGTTGAAGATGGCCGAACGGCCAGCGGGGGGACCCAGTACTTC
CDR3 protein: CSVEDGRTASGGTQYF

J gene: TRBJ2-3
V gene: TRBV7-2
D gene: NA
clone size: many
CDR3 DNA: TGTGCCAGCAGCCCGACCACAGATACGCAGTATTTT
CDR3 protein: CASSPTTDTQYF

J gene: TRBJ2-5
V gene: TRBV12-3/TRBV12-4
D gene: NA
clone size: NA
CDR3 DNA: TGTGCCAGCAGTTTAAAACGTGGAGAGACCCAGTACTTC
CDR3 protein: CASSLKRGETQYF

J gene: TRBJ2-4
V gene: TRBV6-2/TRBV6-3
D gene: NA
clone size: many
CDR3 DNA: TGTGCCAGCAGTTACGATTCCGGGATTCAGTACTTC
CDR3 protein: CASSYDSGIQYF

J gene: TRBJ2-1
V gene: TRBV20-1
D gene: TRBD2
clone size: many
CDR3 DNA: TGCAGTGCTAGTGTAAAGGGACTAGTTAGTCATGAGCAGTTCTTC
CDR3 protein: CSASVKGLVSHEQFF

J gene: TRBJ2-1
V gene: TRBV29-1
D gene: TRBD2
clone size: few
CDR3 DNA: TGCAGCGTATCCGGGACTAGCGGAGACAATGAGCAGTTCTTC
CDR3 protein: CSVSGTSGDNEQFF

J gene: TRBJ2-5
V gene: TRBV4-2
D gene: NA
clone size: many
CDR3 DNA: TGTGCCAGCAGCCAGACCAGCAGACCGTACCAAGAGACCCAGTACTTC
CDR3 protein: CASSQTSRPYQETQYF

J gene: TRBJ1-2
V gene: TRBV4-1
D gene: NA
clone size: many
CDR3 DNA: TGCGCCAGCAGCCAAACCGGGCAGAGGTATGGCTACACCTTC
CDR3 protein: CASSQTGQRYGYTF

J gene: TRBJ2-3
V gene: TRBV12-3/TRBV12-4
D gene: TRBD1
clone size: many
CDR3 DNA: TGTGCCAGCAGTTTCCGGCGGGGACAGGGGGTAGCGGGGTCACACGCAGATACGCAGTATTTT
CDR3 protein: CASSFRRGQGVAGSHADTQYF

J gene: TRBJ2-1
V gene: TRBV7-2
D gene: NA
clone size: many
CDR3 DNA: TGTGCCAGCAGCGATCAGAGGGAGGCTGTCTACAATGAGCAGTTCTTC
CDR3 protein: CASSDQREAVYNEQFF

J gene: TRBJ2-5
V gene: TRBV19
D gene: TRBD2
clone size: many
CDR3 DNA: TGTGCCAGTAGCAAACTAGCGGGAGAACGAGAGACCCAGTACTTC
CDR3 protein: CASSKLAGERETQYF

J gene: TRBJ1-1
V gene: TRBV7-8
D gene: TRBD1
clone size: NA
CDR3 DNA: TGTGCCAGCAGCATTCGGACAGGGCCGAACGCTGAAGCTTTCTTT
CDR3 protein: CASSIRTGPNAEAFF

J gene: TRBJ2-7
V gene: TRBV2
D gene: TRBD1
clone size: NA
CDR3 DNA: TGTGCCAGCAGTGAAGGGACAGGGAGCTCCTACGAGCAGCACTTC
CDR3 protein: CASSEGTGSSYEQHF

J gene: TRBJ1-1
V gene: TRBV28
D gene: NA
clone size: NA
CDR3 DNA: TGTGCCAGCAGATCAAAGAACACTGAAGCTTTCTTT
CDR3 protein: CASRSKNTEAFF

J gene: TRBJ1-3
V gene: TRBV28
D gene: NA
clone size: many
CDR3 DNA: TGTGCCAGCAGTTTAGTACAGCCGAGCTCTGGAAACACCATATATTTT
CDR3 protein: CASSLVQPSSGNTIYF

J gene: TRBJ2-5
V gene: TRBV6-2/TRBV6-3
D gene: NA
clone size: many
CDR3 DNA: TGTGCCAGCAGTTACTCGAATGCTGTCCTACGACCGTACTTACAAGAGACCCAGTACTTC
CDR3 protein: CASSYSNAVLRPYLQETQYF

J gene: TRBJ1-2
V gene: TRBV7-8
D gene: NA
clone size: many
CDR3 DNA: TGTGCCAGCAGCTTACAGGGCCTTAACTATGGCTACACCTTC
CDR3 protein: CASSLQGLNYGYTF

J gene: TRBJ1-6
V gene: TRBV7-2
D gene: NA
clone size: many
CDR3 DNA: TGTGCCAGCAGCCCGAGCAGCTCCTACATAAATTCACCCCTCCACTTT
CDR3 protein: CASSPSSSYINSPLHF

J gene: TRBJ2-1
V gene: TRBV29-1
D gene: NA
clone size: few
CDR3 DNA: TGCAGCGTTGCCGGAGGAGGACTATCCTACAATGAGCAGTTCTTC
CDR3 protein: CSVAGGGLSYNEQFF

J gene: TRBJ1-1
V gene: TRBV20-1
D gene: NA
clone size: many
CDR3 DNA: TGCAGTGCTAGAGATATATCCACCTACACTGAAGCTTTCTTT
CDR3 protein: CSARDISTYTEAFF

J gene: TRBJ2-7
V gene: TRBV12-3/TRBV12-4
D gene: NA
clone size: NA
CDR3 DNA: TGTGCCAGCAGCCAGGGATTCGGGCAGTACTTC
CDR3 protein: CASSQGFGQYF

J gene: TRBJ1-6
V gene: TRBV20-1
D gene: NA
clone size: NA
CDR3 DNA: TGCAGTTCTAGAGAGGGGAGTTACAATTCACCCCTCCACTTT
CDR3 protein: CSSREGSYNSPLHF

J gene: TRBJ2-3
V gene: TRBV20-1
D gene: TRBD2
clone size: many
CDR3 DNA: TGCAGTGCTAGGGAGGGGACTAGGACAGATACGCAGTATTTT
CDR3 protein: CSAREGTRTDTQYF

J gene: TRBJ1-5
V gene: TRBV12-3/TRBV12-4
D gene: TRBD1
clone size: NA
CDR3 DNA: TGTGCCAGCAGTTTGTCAGGGGGAAGTCAGCCCCAGCATTTT
CDR3 protein: CASSLSGGSQPQHF